The clone carrying this TCR beta chain is deemed medium-sized (0.01 to 0.1%). Its specificity is unknown. The junction departs from the called germline gene at one end, perhaps through a read error. Memory CD4+ cells were defined as CD4+CD45RO+CD25-. Semi-nested PCR with Nested Universal Primer A followed constant-region reverse priming of full-length variable regions. TCRdb used MiXCR to reprocess the 5' RACE reads, holding one entry per CDR3 protein. The table has 8,000 or so distinct CDR3 sequences, more than 30% seen once. The CDR3 length is 13 residues. Germline V lookup: CDR1 SGHTA, CDR2 FQGNSA. Study results and limitations: Tumor memory CD4+ T cell TCR gene usage was found to cluster with blood and lymph node memory CD4+ cells and with lymph node naive CD4+ cells.

The sequenced sample was tumor-infiltrating memory CD4+ T cells sorted from the breast tumor. Stated subset: memory CD4+ T cells, CD4+CD45RO+CD25-. The chain is built from TRBV7-2 and TRBJ2-7, with D possibly called TRBD1 or TRBD2 (5 bases each). This sequence was found in a female donor with breast cancer. The CDR3 here is CASSLDRGDSGDF. The CDR3, as DNA: TGTGCCAGCAGCTTAGATAGGGGAGACAGTGGGGACTTC.